This TCR beta chain was identified during a study of blood T cell repertoires in COVID-19. The CDR3 has 13 amino acids. Per germline, CDR1 LNHDA and CDR2 SQIVND (reference sequence). Deletions cut 3 bases from V and 7 bases from J, with 10 bases between. Here immunoSEQ multiplex PCR was the method, and the copy in TCRdb shows in-frame clones only, minus some. The table records some 100,000 clones, over 80% of them present only once. The sequenced material came from peripheral blood. The V call is TRBV19, the J call TRBJ2-1; a weak D match, TRBD2 (5 bases). The sequence was obtained from a man aged 45 to 65 with active COVID-19. The CDR3 DNA is TGTGCCAGTAGTATTGCGAGCGGTAATGAGCAGTTCTTC. It yields the protein CASSIASGNEQFF. The variable domain in full, with the rest retrieved from reference TRBV19 and TRBJ2-1, is DGGITQSPKYLFRKEGQNVTLSCEQNLNHDAMYWYRQDPGQGLRLIYYSQIVNDFQKGDIAEGYSVSREKKESFPLTVTSAQKNPTAFYLCASSIASGNEQFFGPGTRLTVL.